These 23 T cell receptor beta chains came from one sample sequenced in a study of CD8 T cells in ankylosing spondylitis. TCRdb fed the 5' RACE reads into MiXCR, producing one record per CDR3 protein. This sample has fewer than 200,000 distinct CDR3 sequences; about 17% occur once, and the top ten carry under 9%. Sequencing was carried out using blood, either unsorted or a sorted T cell fraction (not recorded which). The receptors were sampled from a male donor with ankylosing spondylitis or in good health (not recorded which).

This clonotype was observed many times. The chain recombines TRBV28 with TRBJ2-3, with D perhaps TRBD1 (6 bases). Germline V gene lookup returns CDR1 MDHEN and CDR2 SYDVKM. Trimming shortened V by 7 bases and J by 3 bases, and 11 bases separated the two germline ends. The CDR3 totals 13 residues. The DNA for the CDR3 is TGTGCCAGCACGGGACAAACTACAGATACGCAGTATTTT. It codes for CASTGQTTDTQYF. The complete variable domain, with remaining parts taken from reference TRBV28 and TRBJ2-3, reads DVKVTQSSRYLVKRTGEKVFLECVQDMDHENMFWYRQDPGLGLRLIYFSYDVKMKEKGDIPEGYSVSREKKERFSLILESASTNQTSMYLCASTGQTTDTQYFGPGTRLTVL.

The gene calls are TRBV15 and TRBJ2-7, with D hard to call. Germline CDR1 is LNHNV and CDR2 is YYDKDF (reference sequence). The CDR3 extends over 13 amino acids. Trimming left V 0 bases short and J 6 bases short, with 9 bases between. The CDR3: CATSRDQPGEQYF. CDR3 nucleotides: TGTGCCACCAGCAGAGATCAACCCGGCGAGCAGTACTTC.

This clonotype was recorded many times. V usage is TRBV20-1 and J usage is TRBJ1-1, with D uncertain. V was cut by 5 bases and J by 6 bases, with 13 bases left in between. The CDR3 consists of 12 residues. Germline CDR1 DFQATT, CDR2 SNEGSKA (reference sequence). In nucleotides, the CDR3 is TGCAGTGCTCTAAGGTCGCAGCCTGAAGCTTTCTTT. It yields the protein CSALRSQPEAFF.

This clonotype was detected many times. This CDR3 is CASSELAGGYNEQFF. For the CDR3, the DNA is TGTGCCAGCAGCGAACTAGCGGGAGGGTACAATGAGCAGTTCTTC. The chain joins TRBV6-1 to TRBJ2-1; TRBD2 agrees at 13 bases. CDR3 length: 15 residues. Trimming cost V 6 bases and J 4 bases; bases outside gene matches: 3. Germline lookup yields CDR1 MNHNS and CDR2 SASEGT.

This clonotype was seen only a few times. The chain links TRBV20-1 to TRBJ1-1; TRBD1 aligns across 7 bases. The CDR3 is 14 amino acids. V lost 6 bases and J lost 6; bases outside the gene matches: 13. The germline CDR1 and CDR2 sequences are DFQATT and SNEGSKA (reference sequence). CDR3 in amino acids: CSAPIAQGVAEAFF. The CDR3 DNA sequence: TGCAGTGCCCCAATTGCCCAGGGGGTCGCTGAAGCTTTCTTT.

In this sample, this clonotype turned up many times. The chain employs TRBV27 and TRBJ1-2; D possibly corresponds to TRBD1 (5 bases). Germline V gene lookup returns CDR1 MNHEY and CDR2 SMNVEV (reference sequence). This CDR3 comprises 13 residues. Trimming stripped 5 bases from V and 6 bases from J, with 13 bases between. The CDR3 loop is CASSANMGDGYTF. The CDR3 nucleotides read TGTGCCAGCAGTGCCAATATGGGGGATGGCTACACCTTC.

V usage is TRBV6-1 and J usage is TRBJ2-1, with D unclear. This CDR3 has 12 amino acids. CDR1 MNHNS and CDR2 SASEGT come from the germline V gene. Trimming took 0 bases from V and 8 from J, leaving 5 bases between them. DNA of the CDR3: TGTGCCAGCAGTGAAGCGTTAGATGAGCAGTTCTTC. It is translated as CASSEALDEQFF.

This clonotype was seen repeatedly, ten times or more. This sequence joins TRBV5-1 and TRBJ2-7; tentative D call: TRBD2 (6 bases). Germline V lookup: CDR1 SGHRS, CDR2 YFSETQ. The CDR3 sequence is 18 residues long. V gave up 0 bases and J gave up 2 bases, with 21 bases separating them. The CDR3 DNA follows: TGCGCCAGCAGCTTGGAGGGTAGCGGAGTTAATCAAGCCTACGAGCAGTACTTC. This gives the protein CASSLEGSGVNQAYEQYF.

Ten or more counts support this clonotype. The V gene is TRBV20-1, the J gene TRBJ2-5; D is possibly TRBD1 (6 bases). V lost 1 base and J lost 5, with 14 bases in between. CDR1 is DFQATT, CDR2 SNEGSKA, per germline (reference sequence). The CDR3 contains 14 residues. CDR3 coding DNA: TGCAGTGCTAGAGGGACAGTTCTTCCTGAGACCCAGTACTTC. This sequence encodes CSARGTVLPETQYF.

This clonotype was observed many times. The V call is TRBV27, the J call TRBJ2-7; D gene unclear. V was trimmed by 5 bases and J by 3 bases, leaving 11 bases between them. The CDR3 length is 13 residues. Germline values: CDR1 MNHEY, CDR2 SMNVEV (reference sequence). This chain's CDR3 is CASSPSVNYEQYF. DNA for the CDR3: TGTGCCAGCAGTCCCAGCGTTAACTACGAGCAGTACTTC.

V usage is TRBV7-2 and J usage is TRBJ2-5, with 7 bases aligning to TRBD2. The CDR3 totals 18 residues. The germline CDR1 and CDR2 sequences are SGHTA and FQGNSA. V was clipped by 3 bases and J by 7 bases; unmatched bases: 20. CDR3 sequence reads: CASSLASSGESQERTQYF. CDR3 DNA: TGTGCCAGCAGCTTGGCTTCTAGCGGAGAATCCCAAGAGCGGACCCAGTACTTC.

This clonotype was seen at least ten times. The V and J genes are TRBV11-2 and TRBJ2-7; no clear D gene. Germline CDR1 reads SGHAT; CDR2 reads FQNNGV. The V and J ends lost 4 bases and 4 bases respectively, with 5 bases between them. The CDR3 has 11 residues. In nucleotides, the CDR3 is TGTGCCAGCAGCTACAATTACGAGCAGTACTTC. The encoded protein is CASSYNYEQYF.

This clonotype appeared a few times. A read error may account for a junction end that differs from germline. This rearrangement joins TRBV10-3 to TRBJ2-1; 7 nucleotides match TRBD1. The CDR3 sequence is 17 residues long. CDR1 is ENHRY and CDR2 is SYGVKD in the germline V gene. CDR3 coding DNA: TGTACCATCAGACCTGGCCTAGGGGGCAGCTCCTACAATGAGCAGTTCTTC. Amino acids: CTIRPGLGGSSYNEQFF.

The chain has TRBV28 and TRBJ1-1; perhaps TRBD1 as D (5 bases). Trimming left V 3 bases short and J 4 bases short, with 30 bases between. The length of the CDR3 is 20 residues. Germline V lookup: CDR1 MDHEN, CDR2 SYDVKM. CDR3 residues: CASSFQGPRPLTRRGTEAFF. The CDR3 nucleotides read TGTGCCAGCAGTTTCCAGGGACCGAGACCTCTAACCAGAAGGGGCACTGAAGCTTTCTTT.

V and J are TRBV28 and TRBJ1-2; D might be TRBD1 (6 bases). The CDR3 consists of 14 residues. V lost 7 bases to trimming and J lost 5 bases, with 17 bases between them. From germline, CDR1 is MDHEN and CDR2 SYDVKM. The CDR3: CASTLPGHPYGYTF. Here the CDR3 DNA reads TGTGCCAGCACCCTCCCGGGACACCCTTATGGCTACACCTTC.

This clonotype occurred once. This chain connects TRBV5-1 to TRBJ2-2, with D perhaps TRBD2 (6 bases). V lost 0 bases to trimming and J lost 7 bases, with 13 bases between them. The CDR3 spans 15 residues. Per germline, CDR1 SGHRS and CDR2 YFSETQ. CDR3 protein: CASSLGRLGVGELFF. The CDR3 DNA follows: TGCGCCAGCAGCTTGGGGCGACTAGGTGTCGGGGAGCTGTTTTTT.

There are a few counts of this clonotype. V gene TRBV18 combines with J gene TRBJ2-7, with 9 bases that match TRBD2. V lost 3 bases, J lost 0 bases, and 6 bases stayed unmatched. This CDR3 is built from 16 residues. CDR1 and CDR2 from the germline V gene are KGHSH and LQKENI. The CDR3, as DNA: TGTGCCAGCTCACCCATGGCTAGCGGGAACTCCTACGAGCAGTACTTC. Translation gives CASSPMASGNSYEQYF. The full variable domain, in which reference TRBV18 and TRBJ2-7 provide the parts outside the CDR3, is NAGVMQNPRHLVRRRGQEARLRCSPMKGHSHVYWYRQLPEEGLKFMVYLQKENIIDESGMPKERFSAEFPKEGPSILRIQQVVRGDSAAYFCASSPMASGNSYEQYFGPGTRLTVT.

Only a few counts were recorded for this clonotype. V and J are TRBV30 and TRBJ1-1; D is unresolved. CDR3 length equals 14 residues. Germline loops: CDR1 GTSNPN, CDR2 SVGIG (reference sequence). The V end lost 3 bases, the J end lost 1 base, and 12 bases lay between the germline ends. CDR3 coding DNA: TGTGCCTGGAGAGCGATTACCCGGAACACTGAAGCTTTCTTT. Translating it yields CAWRAITRNTEAFF.

This clonotype came up many times. The chain uses TRBV12-3 or TRBV12-4 and TRBJ1-5; D unclear. This CDR3 is 13 amino acids long. Deletions cut 1 base from V and 4 bases from J, with 5 bases between. In DNA, the CDR3 is TGTGCCAGCAGTTTAGGGGCAAATCAGCCCCAGCATTTT. As protein: CASSLGANQPQHF.

This clonotype was seen only a few times. CDR3 region: CSVGETGATYEQYF. The CDR3 nucleotides are TGCAGCGTTGGAGAGACAGGGGCCACCTACGAGCAGTACTTC. The rearrangement uses TRBV29-1 and TRBJ2-7; 8 positions match TRBD1. The germline gives CDR1 SQVTM, CDR2 ANQGSEA. Unmatched junction bases numbered 7, after V lost 4 bases and J lost 2 bases. This CDR3 has 14 residues.

This clonotype turned up a few times. This chain joins TRBV7-2 and TRBJ2-1; D is uncertain. V was pared by 4 bases and J by 9 bases, with 16 bases between. The CDR3 consists of 14 residues. Germline lookup yields CDR1 SGHTA and CDR2 FQGNSA. The CDR3 DNA follows: TGTGCCAGCAGCTCCTCCTTTGGGTATGGTGAGCAGTTCTTC. Translated, it gives CASSSSFGYGEQFF.

This clonotype was picked up a small number of times. As DNA, the CDR3 is TGTGCCAGCAGCTTAGGCTGGGGAGAGGTAGAGACAGAGACCCAGTACTTC. This codes for CASSLGWGEVETETQYF. The chain uses TRBV7-2 and TRBJ2-5, with D perhaps matching TRBD2 (5 bases). V lost 1 base to trimming and J lost 4 bases, with 19 bases between them. CDR1 SGHTA and CDR2 FQGNSA come from the germline V gene. CDR3 length: 17 residues.

This chain uses TRBV6-5 with TRBJ1-2, with D possibly TRBD1 on 5 matching bases. CDR3 length: 16 residues. CDR1 is MNHEY and CDR2 is SVGAGI in the germline V gene. V lost 2 bases and J lost 0, with 13 bases in between. CDR3 in DNA: TGTGCCAGCAGTTACGCAATGGGGGGAGCTAACTATGGCTACACCTTC. It translates to CASSYAMGGANYGYTF.